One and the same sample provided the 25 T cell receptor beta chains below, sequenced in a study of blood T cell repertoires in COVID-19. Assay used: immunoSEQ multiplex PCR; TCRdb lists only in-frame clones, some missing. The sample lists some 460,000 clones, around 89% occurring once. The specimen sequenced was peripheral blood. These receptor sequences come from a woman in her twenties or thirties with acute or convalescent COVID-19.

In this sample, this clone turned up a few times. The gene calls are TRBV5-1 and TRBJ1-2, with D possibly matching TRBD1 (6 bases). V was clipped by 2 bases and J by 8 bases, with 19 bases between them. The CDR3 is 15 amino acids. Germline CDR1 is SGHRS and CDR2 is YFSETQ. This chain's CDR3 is CASSFVADSRQGYTF. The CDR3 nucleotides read TGCGCCAGCAGCTTTGTGGCGGACAGCCGTCAGGGCTACACCTTC.

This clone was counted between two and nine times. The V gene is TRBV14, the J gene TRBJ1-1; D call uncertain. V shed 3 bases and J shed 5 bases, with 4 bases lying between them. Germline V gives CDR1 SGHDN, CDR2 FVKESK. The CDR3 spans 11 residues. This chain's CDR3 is CASSQRTEAFF. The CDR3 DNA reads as TGTGCCAGCAGCCAGAGAACTGAAGCTTTCTTT.

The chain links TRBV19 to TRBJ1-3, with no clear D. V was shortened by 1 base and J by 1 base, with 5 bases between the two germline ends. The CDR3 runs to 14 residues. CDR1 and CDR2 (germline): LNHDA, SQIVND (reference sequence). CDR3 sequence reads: CASSIGASGNTIYF. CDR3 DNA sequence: TGTGCCAGTAGTATAGGGGCATCTGGAAACACCATATATTTT.

CDR3 sequence reads: CASRLELGAPYNSPLHF. The CDR3 DNA sequence: TGTGCAAGTCGCTTAGAGTTGGGGGCTCCCTATAATTCACCCCTCCACTTT. The chain couples TRBV12-2 to TRBJ1-6; the DNA was not used to check the table's D call, TRBD1. TRBV12-2 is a listed pseudogene. This CDR3 has 17 amino acids.

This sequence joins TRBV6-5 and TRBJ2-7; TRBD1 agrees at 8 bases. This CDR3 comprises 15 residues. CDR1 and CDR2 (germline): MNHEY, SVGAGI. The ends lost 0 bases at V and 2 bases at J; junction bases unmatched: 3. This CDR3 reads CASSYSLGQAYEQYF. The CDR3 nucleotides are TGTGCCAGCAGTTACTCCCTGGGACAGGCCTACGAGCAGTACTTC.

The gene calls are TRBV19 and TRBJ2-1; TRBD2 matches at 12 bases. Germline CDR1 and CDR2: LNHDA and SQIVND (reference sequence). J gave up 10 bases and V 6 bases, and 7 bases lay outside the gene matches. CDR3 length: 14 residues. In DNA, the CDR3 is TGTGCCAGTAGGAAGGGGCTAGCGGGGGGGGAGCAGTTCTTC. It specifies CASRKGLAGGEQFF.

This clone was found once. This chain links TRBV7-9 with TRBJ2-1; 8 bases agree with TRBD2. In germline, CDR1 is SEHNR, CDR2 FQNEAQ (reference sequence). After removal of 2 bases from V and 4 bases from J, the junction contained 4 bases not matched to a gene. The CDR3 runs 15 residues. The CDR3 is CASSLSRGGYNEQFF. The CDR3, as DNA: TGTGCCAGCAGCTTATCTCGCGGGGGGTACAATGAGCAGTTCTTC. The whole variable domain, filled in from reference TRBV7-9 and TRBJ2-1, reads DTGVSQNPRHKITKRGQNVTFRCDPISEHNRLYWYRQTLGQGPEFLTYFQNEAQLEKSRLLSDRFSAERPKGSFSTLEIQRTEQGDSAMYLCASSLSRGGYNEQFFGPGTRLTVL.

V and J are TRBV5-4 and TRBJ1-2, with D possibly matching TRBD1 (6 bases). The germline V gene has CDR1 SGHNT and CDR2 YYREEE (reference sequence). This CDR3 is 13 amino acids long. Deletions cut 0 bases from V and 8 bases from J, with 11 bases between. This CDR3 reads CASSLVGGVGYTF. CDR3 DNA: TGTGCCAGCAGCTTGGTTGGGGGCGTGGGCTACACCTTC.

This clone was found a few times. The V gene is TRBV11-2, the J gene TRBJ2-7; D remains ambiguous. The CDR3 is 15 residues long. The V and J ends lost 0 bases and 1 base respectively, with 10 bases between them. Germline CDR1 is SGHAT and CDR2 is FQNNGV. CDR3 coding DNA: TGTGCCAGCAGCTTAGATGGGCTCCCTTCCTACGAGCAGTACTTC. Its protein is CASSLDGLPSYEQYF.

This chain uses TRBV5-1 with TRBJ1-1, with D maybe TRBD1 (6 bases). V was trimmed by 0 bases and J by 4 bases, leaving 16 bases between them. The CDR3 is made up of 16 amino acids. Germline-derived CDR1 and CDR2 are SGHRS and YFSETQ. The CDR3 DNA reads TGCGCCAGCAGCTTGGCCCGGGACACGGGACGCACTGAAGCTTTCTTT. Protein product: CASSLARDTGRTEAFF.

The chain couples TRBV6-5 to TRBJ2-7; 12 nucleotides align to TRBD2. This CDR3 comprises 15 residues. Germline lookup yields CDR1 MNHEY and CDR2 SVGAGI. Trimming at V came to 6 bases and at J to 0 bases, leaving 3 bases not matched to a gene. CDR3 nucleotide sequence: TGTGCCAGCAGCTTGACTAGCGGGGGCTCCTACGAGCAGTACTTC. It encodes CASSLTSGGSYEQYF.

The CDR3 loop is CASSARPGQGAQYF. Written as DNA, the CDR3 is TGTGCCAGCAGCGCACGCCCGGGACAGGGGGCGCAGTACTTC. V and J are TRBV5-6 and TRBJ2-7; TRBD1 matches at 12 bases. The V gene's germline CDR1 is SGHDT and CDR2 YYEEEE. Trimming removed 4 bases from V and 9 bases from J; junction bases left unmatched: 8. CDR3 length: 14 amino acids.

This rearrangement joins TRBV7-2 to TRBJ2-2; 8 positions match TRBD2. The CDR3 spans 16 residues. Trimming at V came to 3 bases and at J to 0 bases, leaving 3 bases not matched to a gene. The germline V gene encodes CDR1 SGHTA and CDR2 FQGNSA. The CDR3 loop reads CASSFAGGTNTGELFF. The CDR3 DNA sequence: TGTGCCAGCAGCTTCGCGGGGGGAACGAACACCGGGGAGCTGTTTTTT.

CDR3 DNA: TGTGCCAGCAGCTTAGGCAGGGGGCGCTCTGGGGCCAACGTCCTGACTTTC. This translates into CASSLGRGRSGANVLTF. The rearrangement links TRBV7-7 to TRBJ2-6; 8 nucleotides line up with TRBD1. The CDR3 sequence is 17 residues long. Germline CDR1 reads SSHAT; CDR2 reads FNYEAQ (reference sequence). V trimming: 1 base; J trimming: 0 bases; junction bases outside the gene matches: 2.

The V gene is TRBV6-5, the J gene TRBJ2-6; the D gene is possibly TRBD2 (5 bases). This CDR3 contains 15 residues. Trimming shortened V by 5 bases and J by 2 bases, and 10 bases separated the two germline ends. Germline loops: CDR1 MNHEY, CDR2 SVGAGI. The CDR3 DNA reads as TGTGCCAGCAGTAAACTGAGGGCTGGGGCCAACGTCCTGACTTTC. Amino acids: CASSKLRAGANVLTF.

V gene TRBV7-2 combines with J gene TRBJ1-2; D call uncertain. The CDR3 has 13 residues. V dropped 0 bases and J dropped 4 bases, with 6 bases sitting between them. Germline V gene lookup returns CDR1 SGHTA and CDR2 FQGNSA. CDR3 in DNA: TGTGCCAGCAGCTTAGCTTCCTCCTATGGCTACACCTTC. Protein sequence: CASSLASSYGYTF.

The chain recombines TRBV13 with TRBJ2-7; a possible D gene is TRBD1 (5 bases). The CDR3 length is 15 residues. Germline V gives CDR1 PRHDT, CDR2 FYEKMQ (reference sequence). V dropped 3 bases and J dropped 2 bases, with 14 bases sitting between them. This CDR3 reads CASSFHQGIPYEQYF. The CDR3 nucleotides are TGTGCCAGCAGCTTTCATCAGGGCATCCCCTACGAGCAGTACTTC.

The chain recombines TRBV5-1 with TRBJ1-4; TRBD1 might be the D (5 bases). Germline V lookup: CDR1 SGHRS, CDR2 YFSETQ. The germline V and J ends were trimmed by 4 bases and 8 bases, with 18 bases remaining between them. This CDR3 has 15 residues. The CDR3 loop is CASSPRGGSSEKLFF. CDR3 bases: TGCGCCAGCAGCCCCCGGGGGGGTTCTAGCGAAAAACTGTTTTTT.

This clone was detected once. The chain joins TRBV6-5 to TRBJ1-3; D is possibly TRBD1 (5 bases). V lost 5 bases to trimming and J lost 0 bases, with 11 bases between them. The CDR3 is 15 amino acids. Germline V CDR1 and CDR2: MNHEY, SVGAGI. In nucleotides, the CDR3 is TGTGCCAGCAGTAGGAGACAGCCCTCTGGAAACACCATATATTTT. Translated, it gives CASSRRQPSGNTIYF.

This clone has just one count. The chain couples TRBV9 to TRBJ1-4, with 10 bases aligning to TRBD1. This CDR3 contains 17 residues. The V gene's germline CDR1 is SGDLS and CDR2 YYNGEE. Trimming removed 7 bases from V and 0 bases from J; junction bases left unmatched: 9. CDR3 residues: CASGTGDTFATNEKLFF. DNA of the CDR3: TGTGCCAGCGGGACAGGGGATACTTTTGCAACTAATGAAAAACTGTTTTTT.

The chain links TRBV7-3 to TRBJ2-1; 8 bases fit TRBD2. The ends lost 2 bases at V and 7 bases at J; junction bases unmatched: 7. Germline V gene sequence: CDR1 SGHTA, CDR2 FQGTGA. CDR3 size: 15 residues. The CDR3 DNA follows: TGTGCCAGCAGCTTACGCCTCGGGGGGGCGAATGAGCAGTTCTTC. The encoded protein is CASSLRLGGANEQFF.

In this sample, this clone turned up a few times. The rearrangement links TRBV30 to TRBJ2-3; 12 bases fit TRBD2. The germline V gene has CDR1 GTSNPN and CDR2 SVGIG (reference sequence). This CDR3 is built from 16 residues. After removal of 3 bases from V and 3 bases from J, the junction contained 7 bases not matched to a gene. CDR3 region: CAWSDKTSGGTDTQYF. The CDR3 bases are TGTGCCTGGAGCGACAAGACTAGCGGGGGAACAGATACGCAGTATTTT.

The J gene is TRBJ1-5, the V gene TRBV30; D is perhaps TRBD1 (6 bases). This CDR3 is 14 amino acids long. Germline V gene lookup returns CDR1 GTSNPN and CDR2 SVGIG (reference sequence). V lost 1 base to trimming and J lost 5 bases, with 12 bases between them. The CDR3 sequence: CAWSEGTTDQPQHF. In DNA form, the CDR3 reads TGTGCCTGGAGTGAAGGGACAACGGATCAGCCCCAGCATTTT. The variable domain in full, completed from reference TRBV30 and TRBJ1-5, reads SQTIHQWPATLVQPVGSPLSLECTVEGTSNPNLYWYRQAAGRGLQLLFYSVGIGQISSEVPQNLSASRPQDRQFILSSKKLLLSDSGFYLCAWSEGTTDQPQHFGDGTRLSIL.

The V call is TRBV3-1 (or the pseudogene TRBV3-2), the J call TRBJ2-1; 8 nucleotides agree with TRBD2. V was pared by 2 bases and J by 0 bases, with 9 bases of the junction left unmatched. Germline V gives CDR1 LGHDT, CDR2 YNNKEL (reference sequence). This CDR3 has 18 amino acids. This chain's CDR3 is CASSQRAREGGSYNEQFF. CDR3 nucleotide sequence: TGTGCCAGCAGCCAAAGGGCCCGGGAGGGGGGCTCCTACAATGAGCAGTTCTTC.

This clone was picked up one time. CDR3 nucleotide sequence: TGTGCCAGCAGCTCCAGCACCGGGGAGCTGTTTTTT. It encodes CASSSSTGELFF. This chain links TRBV7-3 with TRBJ2-2, with D unclear. V dropped 4 bases and J dropped 4 bases, with 4 bases sitting between them. In germline, CDR1 is SGHTA, CDR2 FQGTGA. The CDR3 contains 12 residues.